A selection of T cell receptor beta chains follows, all from one sample in a study of T cell repertoires and HLA-DP antigens. The antigens of these receptors remain unknown. TCRdb keeps only in-frame clones here, not all; method: immunoSEQ multiplex PCR. The profile shows about 89,000 clones, around nine tenths of them singletons. Sequenced material: CD4+ T cells from PBMCs. The receptors come from a man aged 50 or older in good health and CMV-seronegative. CDR3s include the opening cysteine and the closing phenylalanine or tryptophan.

CDR3 protein: CSVGQDRADIQYF
V gene: TRBV29-1

CDR3 protein: CASSGQGTTEAFF
V gene: TRBV6-1

CDR3 protein: CASSPGSSYEQYF
V gene: TRBV18

CDR3 protein: CASSLGTSGGQETQYF
V gene: TRBV7-2

CDR3 protein: CAWSKGTVYF
V gene: TRBV30

CDR3 protein: CAWSVKGGYGYTF
V gene: TRBV30

CDR3 protein: CASSLLVSLAKHNEQFF
V gene: TRBV7-9

CDR3 protein: CASSSQGNTGELFF
V gene: TRBV7-9

CDR3 protein: CAWSVEYKQYF
V gene: TRBV30

CDR3 protein: CSVALGASSNEQFF
V gene: TRBV29-1

CDR3 protein: CASSIDLPGRDNQPQHF
V gene: TRBV19

CDR3 protein: CASSRTNRNTEAFF
V gene: TRBV19

CDR3 protein: CATSRDNVAGAAYEQYF
V gene: TRBV15

CDR3 protein: CASRIQGSPGGYTF
V gene: TRBV28

CDR3 protein: CASSLGLPYEQYF
V gene: TRBV4-1

CDR3 protein: CASSQREGLSTQYF
V gene: TRBV4-3

CDR3 protein: CARPPSAGTLLGQYF
V gene: TRBV5-4

CDR3 protein: CASKYRGSPYGYTF
V gene: TRBV27

CDR3 protein: CASSQDKGAGGRETQYF
V gene: TRBV4-1

CDR3 protein: CASSPVAGGPYNEQFF
V gene: TRBV5-1

CDR3 protein: CASSFSPRVGTEAFF
V gene: TRBV5-8

CDR3 protein: CASSLGTDSNSPLHF
V gene: TRBV18

CDR3 protein: CASSVGGSNEKLFF
V gene: TRBV7-2

CDR3 protein: CASSFRTGGTGELFF
V gene: TRBV19

CDR3 protein: CASSKSLVYTEQFF
V gene: TRBV6-5

CDR3 protein: CASSFGTNTGELFF
V gene: TRBV7-3

CDR3 protein: CASSLRRGVAGELFF
V gene: TRBV7-2

CDR3 protein: CASSKGQNTEAFF
V gene: TRBV5-1

CDR3 protein: CASSLGPQWAQHF
V gene: TRBV7-8

CDR3 protein: CASSRWQGFYEQYF
V gene: TRBV5-8

CDR3 protein: CASSVGAGSESEAFF
V gene: TRBV9

CDR3 protein: CASSQDLLGQGFGYTF
V gene: TRBV4-3

CDR3 protein: CASSIRGPNNEQFF
V gene: TRBV19

CDR3 protein: CASSYSRGTEAFF
V gene: TRBV6-5

CDR3 protein: CASRGPGQNEAFF
V gene: TRBV6-5

CDR3 protein: CAWGEGLAINEQFF
V gene: TRBV30

CDR3 protein: CASSVERGSLYNEQFF
V gene: TRBV9

CDR3 protein: CASSQFHAGGNEQYF
V gene: TRBV4-2

CDR3 protein: CASSSIMWQGPRSGYTF
V gene: TRBV11-2

CDR3 protein: CASSRLTNSYNEQFF
V gene: TRBV14

CDR3 protein: CASSAAGQGAGETQYF
V gene: TRBV9

CDR3 protein: CASSEPGQGSYEQYF
V gene: TRBV6-1